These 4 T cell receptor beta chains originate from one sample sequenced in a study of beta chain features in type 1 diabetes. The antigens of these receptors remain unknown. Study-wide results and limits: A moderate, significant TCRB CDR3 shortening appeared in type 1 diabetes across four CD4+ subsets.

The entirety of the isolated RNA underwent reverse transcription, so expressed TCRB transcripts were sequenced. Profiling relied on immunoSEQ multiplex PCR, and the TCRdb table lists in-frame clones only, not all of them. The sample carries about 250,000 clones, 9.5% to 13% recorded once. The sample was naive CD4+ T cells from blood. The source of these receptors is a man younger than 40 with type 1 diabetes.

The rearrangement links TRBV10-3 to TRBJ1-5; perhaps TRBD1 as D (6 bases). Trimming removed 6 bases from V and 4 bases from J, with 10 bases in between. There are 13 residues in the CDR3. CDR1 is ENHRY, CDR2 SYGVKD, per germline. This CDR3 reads CAIRATGNQPQHF. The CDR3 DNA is TGTGCCATCAGAGCGACAGGTAATCAGCCCCAGCATTTT.

The CDR3 DNA reads TGTGCCAGCAGCCGTTCCGGGTATGGCTACACCTTC. This encodes CASSRSGYGYTF. This sequence joins TRBV7-2 and TRBJ1-2; D uncertain. Germline values: CDR1 SGHTA, CDR2 FQGNSA. This CDR3 is built from 12 residues. V was pared by 5 bases and J by 5 bases, with 9 bases between.

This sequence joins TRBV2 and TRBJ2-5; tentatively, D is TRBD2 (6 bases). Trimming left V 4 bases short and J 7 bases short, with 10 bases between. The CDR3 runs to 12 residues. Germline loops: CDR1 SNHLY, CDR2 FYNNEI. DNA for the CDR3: TGTGCCAGCAGTGGGCAGGGAGGGACCCAGTACTTC. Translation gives CASSGQGGTQYF.

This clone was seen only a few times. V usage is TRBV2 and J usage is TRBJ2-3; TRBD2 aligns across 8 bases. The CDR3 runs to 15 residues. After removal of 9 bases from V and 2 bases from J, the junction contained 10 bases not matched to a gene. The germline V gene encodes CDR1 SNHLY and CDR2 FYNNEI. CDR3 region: CASGPGGGPTDTQYF. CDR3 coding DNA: TGTGCCAGTGGGCCCGGCGGGGGGCCCACAGATACGCAGTATTTT.